This is a list of T cell receptor beta chains from one sample in a study of identical twins. TCRdb re-analysed the 5' RACE reads in MiXCR, keeping a single row per CDR3 protein. The sample carries more than 650,000 distinct CDR3 sequences, roughly 6% recorded once. Sequenced material: naive T cells sorted from blood. All receptors come from a man younger than 30 in good health. The CDR3 runs from the conserved cysteine through the conserved F or W. Each record gives: J gene, clone size, V gene, D gene, CDR3 DNA, CDR3 protein. D genes are given only for firm matches. A clone size is listed for some rows: how often the clone was seen (once, few, many), or a class if it is expanded.

j_gene: TRBJ2-3
abundance: -
v_gene: TRBV10-1
d_gene: TRBD1
CDR3nt: TGCGCCAGCAGTGGGCCCCCAGGGGGATCGACAGATACGCAGTTTTTT
CDR3aa: CASSGPPGGSTDTQFF

j_gene: TRBJ2-5
abundance: many
v_gene: TRBV4-1
d_gene: -
CDR3nt: TGCGCCAGCAGCACATGGGACAAACAGCAAGAGACCCAGTACTTC
CDR3aa: CASSTWDKQQETQYF

j_gene: TRBJ2-4
abundance: few
v_gene: TRBV11-2
d_gene: TRBD2
CDR3nt: TGTGCCAGCAGGACTAGCGGGAGGGAACGTCGTACCCTAGCCAAAAACATTCAGTACTTC
CDR3aa: CASRTSGRERRTLAKNIQYF

j_gene: TRBJ1-1
abundance: few
v_gene: TRBV5-1
d_gene: -
CDR3nt: TGCGCCAGCAGCTTGAACCCTAATAGAGGACGTAAAGCTTTCTTT
CDR3aa: CASSLNPNRGRKAFF

j_gene: TRBJ1-2
abundance: -
v_gene: TRBV29-1
d_gene: -
CDR3nt: TGCAGCGTTCAGCCTCCGGATAGTTATGGCTACACCTTC
CDR3aa: CSVQPPDSYGYTF

j_gene: TRBJ2-7
abundance: -
v_gene: TRBV4-3
d_gene: -
CDR3nt: TGCGCCAGCAGCCAAGACACCCATTACGAGCAGTACTTC
CDR3aa: CASSQDTHYEQYF

j_gene: TRBJ2-5
abundance: few
v_gene: TRBV11-2
d_gene: -
CDR3nt: TGTGCCAGCAGCTTATTGGAAGGGACCCAGTACTTC
CDR3aa: CASSLLEGTQYF

j_gene: TRBJ2-3
abundance: few
v_gene: TRBV6-1
d_gene: TRBD2
CDR3nt: TGTGCCAGCAGAGAGAGCGGGAGGTTAACAGATACGCAGTATTTT
CDR3aa: CASRESGRLTDTQYF

j_gene: TRBJ2-3
abundance: -
v_gene: TRBV20-1
d_gene: TRBD2
CDR3nt: TGCAGTGCTAGACTAGCGGGAGGCACGCAGTATTTT
CDR3aa: CSARLAGGTQYF

j_gene: TRBJ2-1
abundance: -
v_gene: TRBV4-3
d_gene: TRBD2
CDR3nt: TGCGCCAGCAGCCAAGGGGGGACTAGCGTCAGCTCCTACAATGAGCAGTTCTTC
CDR3aa: CASSQGGTSVSSYNEQFF

j_gene: TRBJ2-3
abundance: -
v_gene: TRBV20-1
d_gene: -
CDR3nt: TGCAGTGCTAGCTTCCAGGGTACAGATACGCAGTATTTT
CDR3aa: CSASFQGTDTQYF

j_gene: TRBJ2-1
abundance: many
v_gene: TRBV12-3/TRBV12-4
d_gene: TRBD1
CDR3nt: TGTGCCAGCAGTCGCGGGGACAGGGGCAATGAGCAGTTCTTC
CDR3aa: CASSRGDRGNEQFF

j_gene: TRBJ1-1
abundance: -
v_gene: TRBV4-1
d_gene: -
CDR3nt: TGCGCCAGCAGCCAAGTTGGGGGGAAGACTGAAGCTTTCTTT
CDR3aa: CASSQVGGKTEAFF

j_gene: TRBJ2-1
abundance: many
v_gene: TRBV20-1
d_gene: TRBD2
CDR3nt: TGCAGTGCTATTTATCTTGGACTAGCGGGCTTCAATGAGCAGTTCTTC
CDR3aa: CSAIYLGLAGFNEQFF

j_gene: TRBJ1-6
abundance: -
v_gene: TRBV28
d_gene: -
CDR3nt: TGTGCCAGCAGTTACAAACAGAATTATAATTCACCCCTCCACTTT
CDR3aa: CASSYKQNYNSPLHF

j_gene: TRBJ2-5
abundance: -
v_gene: TRBV7-2
d_gene: -
CDR3nt: TGTGCCAGCAGCTTAGGAGAGGTGGAGACCCAGTACTTC
CDR3aa: CASSLGEVETQYF

j_gene: TRBJ2-6
abundance: many
v_gene: TRBV29-1
d_gene: -
CDR3nt: TGCAGCGTTGAGGACAGTCGGGTCAACGTCCTGACTTTC
CDR3aa: CSVEDSRVNVLTF

j_gene: TRBJ2-5
abundance: -
v_gene: TRBV7-8
d_gene: TRBD2
CDR3nt: TGTGCCAGCAGCCGTAGCGGGAACGCTCCTGAGACCCAGTACTTC
CDR3aa: CASSRSGNAPETQYF

j_gene: TRBJ1-5
abundance: many
v_gene: TRBV7-6
d_gene: -
CDR3nt: TGTGCCAGCAGCTTATTGCCAGGGGCTGGAGGTCAGCCCCAGCATTTT
CDR3aa: CASSLLPGAGGQPQHF

j_gene: TRBJ2-2
abundance: few
v_gene: TRBV4-2
d_gene: TRBD2
CDR3nt: TGTGCCAGCAGCCAAAATCGGGGACTAGCGGGGGCGCGGACCGGGGAGCTGTTTTTT
CDR3aa: CASSQNRGLAGARTGELFF

j_gene: TRBJ2-4
abundance: many
v_gene: TRBV27
d_gene: TRBD1
CDR3nt: TGTGCCAGCAGTGCACAGGGGAATTCAGCCAAAAACATTCAGTACTTC
CDR3aa: CASSAQGNSAKNIQYF

j_gene: TRBJ2-1
abundance: many
v_gene: TRBV3-1
d_gene: -
CDR3nt: TGTGCCAGCAGCCAATACGGGGTCAATTACAATGAGCAGTTCTTC
CDR3aa: CASSQYGVNYNEQFF

j_gene: TRBJ2-1
abundance: many
v_gene: TRBV29-1
d_gene: -
CDR3nt: TGCAGCGTTGAGCTAGGGACTTCAAATGAGCAGTTCTTC
CDR3aa: CSVELGTSNEQFF

j_gene: TRBJ1-2
abundance: -
v_gene: TRBV4-1
d_gene: -
CDR3nt: TGCGCCAGCAGCCAAGGACAGATCTATGGCTACACCTTC
CDR3aa: CASSQGQIYGYTF

j_gene: TRBJ2-1
abundance: -
v_gene: TRBV20-1
d_gene: -
CDR3nt: TGCAGTGCTAGAGAGCTTTCCGGGAACTACAATGAGCAGTTCTTC
CDR3aa: CSARELSGNYNEQFF

j_gene: TRBJ1-1
abundance: many
v_gene: TRBV10-2
d_gene: -
CDR3nt: TGCGCCAGCAGTGAGAGGGGGGGGATGAACACTGAAGCTTTCTTT
CDR3aa: CASSERGGMNTEAFF

j_gene: TRBJ1-4
abundance: many
v_gene: TRBV12-3/TRBV12-4
d_gene: TRBD1
CDR3nt: TGTGCCAGCAGGAGGGGACAGGGGACTGAAAAACTGTTTTTT
CDR3aa: CASRRGQGTEKLFF

j_gene: TRBJ2-1
abundance: -
v_gene: TRBV6-2/TRBV6-3
d_gene: -
CDR3nt: TGTGCCAGCAGTAATACTCGAAGTTCTCCCAGGCAGTTCTTC
CDR3aa: CASSNTRSSPRQFF

j_gene: TRBJ2-1
abundance: few
v_gene: TRBV3-1
d_gene: -
CDR3nt: TGTGCCAGCAGCCAAGGACTAGTCTATGAGCAGTTCTTC
CDR3aa: CASSQGLVYEQFF

j_gene: TRBJ2-7
abundance: few
v_gene: TRBV20-1
d_gene: -
CDR3nt: TGCAGTGCTAGTGAGGTAGCTGCAAACCTCTACGAGCAGTACTTC
CDR3aa: CSASEVAANLYEQYF

j_gene: TRBJ2-6
abundance: many
v_gene: TRBV20-1
d_gene: -
CDR3nt: TGCAGTGCCAAGACAGTTTTCTCTGGGGCCAACGTCCTGACTTTC
CDR3aa: CSAKTVFSGANVLTF

j_gene: TRBJ2-3
abundance: few
v_gene: TRBV18
d_gene: -
CDR3nt: TGTGCCAGCTCACCAGATATAGCGGCCTTTGGGGATACGCAGTATTTT
CDR3aa: CASSPDIAAFGDTQYF

j_gene: TRBJ2-7
abundance: few
v_gene: TRBV10-3
d_gene: -
CDR3nt: TGTGCCATCAGTGACTGGTTTGGACAGACCTCTCCCGAGCAGTACTTC
CDR3aa: CAISDWFGQTSPEQYF

j_gene: TRBJ2-5
abundance: many
v_gene: TRBV10-3
d_gene: -
CDR3nt: TGTGCCACGCTACCCGGGGTAAATAGCGAGACCCAGTACTTC
CDR3aa: CATLPGVNSETQYF

j_gene: TRBJ2-6
abundance: few
v_gene: TRBV6-5
d_gene: -
CDR3nt: TGTGCCAGCAGTTACCTTAAAGAGGTCTCCGGGGCCAACGTCCTGACTTTC
CDR3aa: CASSYLKEVSGANVLTF

j_gene: TRBJ2-1
abundance: many
v_gene: TRBV7-9
d_gene: TRBD1
CDR3nt: TGTGCCAGCGGGGACAGCAGATTGTTCTTC
CDR3aa: CASGDSRLFF

j_gene: TRBJ1-1
abundance: -
v_gene: TRBV3-1
d_gene: TRBD1
CDR3nt: TGTGCCAGCGGACAGGGGAGCATGAACACTGAAGCTTTCTTT
CDR3aa: CASGQGSMNTEAFF

j_gene: TRBJ1-2
abundance: few
v_gene: TRBV12-3/TRBV12-4
d_gene: -
CDR3nt: TGTGCCAGCAGTTTATTTTGGCATGGCTACACCTTC
CDR3aa: CASSLFWHGYTF

j_gene: TRBJ1-1
abundance: many
v_gene: TRBV5-4
d_gene: -
CDR3nt: TGTGCCGTGGACGAGAACACTGAAGCTTTCTTT
CDR3aa: CAVDENTEAFF

j_gene: TRBJ2-1
abundance: few
v_gene: TRBV6-5
d_gene: -
CDR3nt: TGTGCCAGCAGTTATCCAGGGCGCGCCTTGTTCTTC
CDR3aa: CASSYPGRALFF

j_gene: TRBJ2-2
abundance: many
v_gene: TRBV5-1
d_gene: TRBD2
CDR3nt: TGTGCCAGCAGCTCCGGACTAGCGGGAACCGGGGAGCTGTTTTTT
CDR3aa: CASSSGLAGTGELFF

j_gene: TRBJ1-2
abundance: few
v_gene: TRBV12-3/TRBV12-4
d_gene: TRBD1
CDR3nt: TGTGCCAGCAGTTTAGCGAGGGGGCAAGGCTACACCTTC
CDR3aa: CASSLARGQGYTF

j_gene: TRBJ2-1
abundance: -
v_gene: TRBV3-1
d_gene: -
CDR3nt: TGTGCCAGCAGCCAGGGGGCAGGGGCCGCCTACAATGAGCAGTTCTTC
CDR3aa: CASSQGAGAAYNEQFF

j_gene: TRBJ2-5
abundance: few
v_gene: TRBV20-1
d_gene: -
CDR3nt: TGCAGTACTAACCCATATCAGGGGCCCCAAGAGACCCAGTACTTC
CDR3aa: CSTNPYQGPQETQYF

j_gene: TRBJ1-2
abundance: few
v_gene: TRBV6-5
d_gene: -
CDR3nt: TGTGCCAGCAGTTACTCGAACAGGAACTATGGCTACACCTTC
CDR3aa: CASSYSNRNYGYTF

j_gene: TRBJ2-3
abundance: few
v_gene: TRBV11-3
d_gene: TRBD1
CDR3nt: TGTGCCAGCAGCTTTCGAGCCGGGACAGGCACAGATACGCAGTATTTT
CDR3aa: CASSFRAGTGTDTQYF

j_gene: TRBJ2-7
abundance: many
v_gene: TRBV29-1
d_gene: -
CDR3nt: TGCAGCGCCTCCGCCCTTAGAGACCTCGAGCAGTACTTC
CDR3aa: CSASALRDLEQYF

j_gene: TRBJ2-5
abundance: many
v_gene: TRBV6-1
d_gene: TRBD1
CDR3nt: TGTGCCAGCAGACCGCACCGGGACAGCCTACAAGAGACCCAGTACTTC
CDR3aa: CASRPHRDSLQETQYF

j_gene: TRBJ2-2
abundance: -
v_gene: TRBV11-3
d_gene: -
CDR3nt: TGTGCCAGCGGGTTTAGCGGTGGCACCGGGGAGCTGTTTTTT
CDR3aa: CASGFSGGTGELFF

j_gene: TRBJ2-2
abundance: few
v_gene: TRBV19
d_gene: TRBD2
CDR3nt: TGTGCCAGTAGCCAGGTCGGACTAGCGGGGATCACGGGCACCGGGGAGCTGTTTTTT
CDR3aa: CASSQVGLAGITGTGELFF

j_gene: TRBJ1-2
abundance: many
v_gene: TRBV6-4
d_gene: TRBD1
CDR3nt: TGTGCCAGCAGGCCCGGACAGGGAAGGTACTATGGCTACACCTTC
CDR3aa: CASRPGQGRYYGYTF

j_gene: TRBJ2-2
abundance: -
v_gene: TRBV25-1
d_gene: -
CDR3nt: TGTGCTCTAGGGTACCGGACCGGGGAGCTGTTTTTT
CDR3aa: CALGYRTGELFF

j_gene: TRBJ1-6
abundance: few
v_gene: TRBV25-1
d_gene: -
CDR3nt: TGTGCCAGCAGTGAATTTAGGGGGTCTCCTTCTAATTCACCCCTCCACTTT
CDR3aa: CASSEFRGSPSNSPLHF

j_gene: TRBJ2-7
abundance: -
v_gene: TRBV12-3/TRBV12-4
d_gene: -
CDR3nt: TGTGCCAGCAGTTTAGGGGGGACATTTCAAGAGCAGTACTTC
CDR3aa: CASSLGGTFQEQYF

j_gene: TRBJ1-2
abundance: -
v_gene: TRBV3-1
d_gene: -
CDR3nt: TGTGCCAGCAGCCAAGGATCACGGGGCAGAATTCATGGCTACACCTTC
CDR3aa: CASSQGSRGRIHGYTF

j_gene: TRBJ2-1
abundance: once
v_gene: TRBV7-2
d_gene: -
CDR3nt: TGTGCCGGCTCGATGGCGGGAATCTCCTACAATGAGCAGTTCTTC
CDR3aa: CAGSMAGISYNEQFF